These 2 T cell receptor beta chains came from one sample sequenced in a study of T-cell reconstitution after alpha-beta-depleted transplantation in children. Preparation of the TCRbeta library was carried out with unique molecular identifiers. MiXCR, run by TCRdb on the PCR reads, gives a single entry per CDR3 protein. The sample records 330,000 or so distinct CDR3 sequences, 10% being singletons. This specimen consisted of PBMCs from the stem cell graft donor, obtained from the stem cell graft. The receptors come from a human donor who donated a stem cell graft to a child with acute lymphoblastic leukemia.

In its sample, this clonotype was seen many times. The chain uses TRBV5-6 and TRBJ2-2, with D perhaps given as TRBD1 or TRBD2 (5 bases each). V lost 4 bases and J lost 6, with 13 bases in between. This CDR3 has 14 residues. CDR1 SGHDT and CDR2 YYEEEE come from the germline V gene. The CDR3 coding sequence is TGTGCCAGCAGCCTGAGAGGGGTAGCCGGGGAGCTGTTTTTT. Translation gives CASSLRGVAGELFF.

The CDR3 nucleotides read TGTGCCAGCAGTTTGGACAGGGGGCGACCATCAGCCCAGCATTTT. Residues: CASSLDRGRPSAQHF. The V gene is TRBV12-3 or TRBV12-4, the J gene TRBJ1-5, with 11 bases aligning to TRBD1. The ends lost 3 bases at V and 11 bases at J; junction bases unmatched: 9. CDR3 length: 15 residues.